A selection of T cell receptor beta chains follows, all from one sample in a study of early T cells in non-severe SARS-CoV-2 infection. MiXCR, run by TCRdb on the 5' RACE reads, gives a single entry per CDR3 protein. Seen here are 37,000 or so distinct CDR3 sequences, approximately 6% observed once, and the top ten hold 4.8%. Sequencing input: whole blood. These receptors were collected from an adult who was a healthcare worker with PCR-confirmed SARS-CoV-2 infection or an uninfected control (not recorded which). The CDR3 runs from the conserved cysteine through the conserved F or W. Each record gives: V gene, J gene, clone size, D gene, CDR3 protein, CDR3 DNA. The D gene is left open where the match is weak. Only some rows state a clone size, as once, few, many or a class for expanded clones.

TRBV29-1	TRBJ2-7	many	TRBD2	CSVREGPIEQYF	TGCAGCGTGCGGGAGGGCCCAATCGAGCAGTACTTC
TRBV3-1	TRBJ2-6	many	NA	CASSQEGTNSGANVLTF	TGTGCCAGCAGCCAAGAAGGGACGAACTCTGGGGCCAACGTCCTGACTTTC
TRBV12-3/TRBV12-4	TRBJ2-7	many	NA	CASSLEGASSYEQYF	TGTGCCAGCAGTTTAGAAGGGGCTAGCTCCTACGAGCAGTACTTC
TRBV7-9	TRBJ1-4	few	TRBD1	CASSQMTGTGNEKLFF	TGTGCCAGCAGCCAAATGACCGGGACAGGCAATGAAAAACTGTTTTTT
TRBV2	TRBJ2-7	many	TRBD2	CASSYVLSGRAWEQYF	TGTGCCAGCAGTTACGTTTTGAGCGGGAGGGCCTGGGAGCAGTACTTC
TRBV5-1	TRBJ2-7	many	NA	CASRGRFYEQYF	TGCGCCAGCAGGGGACGTTTCTACGAGCAGTACTTC
TRBV2	TRBJ1-5	NA	NA	CASSEVGHLQPQHF	TGTGCCAGCAGTGAAGTTGGTCATCTCCAGCCCCAGCATTTT
TRBV3-1	TRBJ1-3	many	TRBD1	CASSQKGALGNTIYF	TGTGCCAGCAGCCAAAAGGGGGCGCTGGGAAACACCATATATTTT
TRBV19	TRBJ2-2	many	TRBD1	CASSSRQGSAGELFF	TGTGCCAGTAGCAGTAGACAGGGTTCGGCCGGGGAGCTGTTTTTT
TRBV7-8	TRBJ1-3	many	NA	CASSLADLATGNTIYF	TGTGCCAGCAGCTTAGCGGATTTAGCGACTGGAAACACCATATATTTT
TRBV5-1	TRBJ1-2	many	NA	CASSLSSADGYTF	TGCGCCAGCAGCTTGTCTAGCGCGGATGGCTACACCTTC
TRBV7-8	TRBJ2-5	many	TRBD1	CASSLARQGIQETQYF	TGTGCCAGCAGCTTAGCTAGACAGGGGATACAAGAGACCCAGTACTTC
TRBV19	TRBJ2-2	many	TRBD1	CASSNLQGATGELFF	TGTGCCAGTAGTAACCTACAGGGGGCTACCGGGGAGCTGTTTTTT
TRBV6-6	TRBJ2-3	NA	NA	CASSSSSGLGADTQYF	TGTGCCAGCAGTTCCTCAAGTGGTTTAGGCGCAGATACGCAGTATTTT
TRBV5-5	TRBJ2-3	NA	NA	CASSSEGTQYF	TGTGCCAGCAGCTCCGAGGGTACGCAGTATTTT
TRBV11-1	TRBJ2-3	NA	NA	CASSFRRRSTDTQYF	TGTGCCAGCAGCTTCAGGAGACGGAGCACAGATACGCAGTATTTT
TRBV15	TRBJ2-1	many	NA	CATSRDLGDKFF	TGTGCCACCAGCAGAGATCTTGGGGACAAGTTCTTC
TRBV28	TRBJ2-7	many	TRBD1	CASTKQGFSYEQYF	TGTGCCAGCACTAAACAGGGGTTCTCCTACGAGCAGTACTTC
TRBV7-7	TRBJ2-3	many	NA	CASSLTFSTDTQYF	TGTGCCAGCAGCTTAACGTTTAGCACAGATACGCAGTATTTT
TRBV20-1	TRBJ2-3	few	NA	CSARDGADTDTQYF	TGCAGTGCTAGAGATGGGGCGGACACAGATACGCAGTATTTT
TRBV2	TRBJ2-3	many	NA	CASKGGISTDTQYF	TGTGCCAGCAAAGGGGGTATTAGCACAGATACGCAGTATTTT
TRBV7-2	TRBJ2-2	many	NA	CASSLVSGGELFF	TGTGCCAGCAGCTTAGTGTCCGGCGGGGAGCTGTTTTTT
TRBV20-1	TRBJ2-2	few	NA	CSAPAGTTNTGELFF	TGCAGTGCACCCGCCGGGACAACGAACACCGGGGAGCTGTTTTTT
TRBV6-1	TRBJ2-7	many	TRBD2	CASSDGSGAYEQYF	TGTGCCAGCAGTGACGGTAGCGGGGCCTACGAGCAGTACTTC
TRBV2	TRBJ1-5	few	NA	CASREPGGNQPQHF	TGTGCCAGTCGGGAGCCTGGAGGCAATCAGCCCCAGCATTTT
TRBV19	TRBJ2-7	many	NA	CASSDRGYEQYF	TGTGCCAGTAGTGATCGAGGATACGAGCAGTACTTC
TRBV28	TRBJ2-1	large	TRBD1	CASSHLDRDNEQFF	TGTGCCAGCAGTCACCTAGACAGGGACAATGAGCAGTTCTTC
TRBV12-3/TRBV12-4	TRBJ2-1	many	NA	CASSLLARGEQFF	TGTGCCAGCAGTTTACTGGCACGCGGTGAGCAGTTCTTC
TRBV11-2	TRBJ2-4	NA	TRBD2	CASSRSGTENIQYF	TGTGCCAGCAGCCGTAGCGGGACCGAAAACATTCAGTACTTC
TRBV5-1	TRBJ2-1	many	NA	CASSPVGSGYNEQFF	TGCGCCAGCAGCCCGGTGGGTAGCGGCTACAATGAGCAGTTCTTC
TRBV7-9	TRBJ2-1	many	NA	CASSSAEVREYNEQFF	TGTGCCAGCAGCTCCGCAGAAGTCAGGGAATACAATGAGCAGTTCTTC
TRBV30	TRBJ2-7	many	NA	CAKAHGNSYEQYF	TGTGCCAAAGCTCACGGTAACTCCTACGAGCAGTACTTC
TRBV6-1	TRBJ1-1	many	TRBD1	CASSEDLDRALGMNTEAFF	TGTGCCAGCAGTGAAGATTTGGACAGGGCCCTAGGGATGAACACTGAAGCTTTCTTT
TRBV5-1	TRBJ1-4	many	NA	CASSPLRETLATNEKLFF	TGCGCCAGCAGCCCGTTGAGGGAAACTCTAGCAACTAATGAAAAACTGTTTTTT
TRBV18	TRBJ2-7	many	TRBD2	CASSPRGGGRNEQYF	TGTGCCAGCTCACCGCGAGGTGGCGGGAGGAACGAGCAGTACTTC
TRBV25-1	TRBJ2-2	few	TRBD1	CASSEFPQATGAGTGELFF	TGTGCCAGCAGTGAATTTCCCCAGGCCACAGGGGCGGGCACCGGGGAGCTGTTTTTT
TRBV12-3/TRBV12-4	TRBJ1-3	many	NA	CASSLGTGNTIYF	TGTGCCAGCAGTTTAGGGACAGGAAACACCATATATTTT
TRBV14	TRBJ2-1	few	NA	CASSQGSSSWGNEQFF	TGTGCCAGCAGCCAAGGATCGTCTAGCTGGGGGAATGAGCAGTTCTTC
TRBV4-2	TRBJ2-1	few	NA	CASSQVDLANEQFF	TGTGCCAGCAGCCAAGTAGACCTAGCCAATGAGCAGTTCTTC
TRBV5-6	TRBJ1-5	many	NA	CASSLGREPQHF	TGTGCCAGCAGCTTGGGACGGGAGCCCCAGCATTTT
TRBV28	TRBJ2-7	NA	NA	CASSLSWGDSEQYF	TGTGCCAGCAGTTTATCTTGGGGGGACTCCGAGCAGTACTTC
TRBV6-5	TRBJ2-7	NA	NA	CASSFTDATGPYEQYF	TGTGCCAGCAGTTTTACGGATGCTACGGGACCCTACGAGCAGTACTTC